This T cell receptor beta chain is drawn from a study of post-analysis software for immune sequencing data. Study-level points and caveats: Controls had lower frequencies than patients of five or six TRBV segments, which included TRBV5-6, TRBV5-1 and TRBV20-1. Controls had significantly higher normalized Chao1 diversity than multiple sclerosis patients.

V was trimmed by 4 bases and J by 11 bases, leaving 26 bases between them. CDR3 length: 16 residues. Germline V lookup: CDR1 MNHEY, CDR2 SVGAGI. Only a few counts were recorded for this clonotype. The antigen remains undetermined. The TCR beta cDNA libraries contained unique molecular identifiers. TCRdb reanalysed the PCR reads using MiXCR and keeps one entry per CDR3 protein. The sample holds roughly 700,000 distinct CDR3 sequences; roughly 30% are singletons and the top ten take around 0.56%. The sample consisted of blood. The clonotype was recovered from a girl aged 10-17 years with multiple sclerosis. This chain connects TRBV6-5 to TRBJ2-5; D not certain. This chain's CDR3 is CASSSASPNIYNEQYF. DNA for the CDR3: TGTGCCAGCAGTTCGGCGTCCCCTAACATATACAATGAGCAGTACTTC.